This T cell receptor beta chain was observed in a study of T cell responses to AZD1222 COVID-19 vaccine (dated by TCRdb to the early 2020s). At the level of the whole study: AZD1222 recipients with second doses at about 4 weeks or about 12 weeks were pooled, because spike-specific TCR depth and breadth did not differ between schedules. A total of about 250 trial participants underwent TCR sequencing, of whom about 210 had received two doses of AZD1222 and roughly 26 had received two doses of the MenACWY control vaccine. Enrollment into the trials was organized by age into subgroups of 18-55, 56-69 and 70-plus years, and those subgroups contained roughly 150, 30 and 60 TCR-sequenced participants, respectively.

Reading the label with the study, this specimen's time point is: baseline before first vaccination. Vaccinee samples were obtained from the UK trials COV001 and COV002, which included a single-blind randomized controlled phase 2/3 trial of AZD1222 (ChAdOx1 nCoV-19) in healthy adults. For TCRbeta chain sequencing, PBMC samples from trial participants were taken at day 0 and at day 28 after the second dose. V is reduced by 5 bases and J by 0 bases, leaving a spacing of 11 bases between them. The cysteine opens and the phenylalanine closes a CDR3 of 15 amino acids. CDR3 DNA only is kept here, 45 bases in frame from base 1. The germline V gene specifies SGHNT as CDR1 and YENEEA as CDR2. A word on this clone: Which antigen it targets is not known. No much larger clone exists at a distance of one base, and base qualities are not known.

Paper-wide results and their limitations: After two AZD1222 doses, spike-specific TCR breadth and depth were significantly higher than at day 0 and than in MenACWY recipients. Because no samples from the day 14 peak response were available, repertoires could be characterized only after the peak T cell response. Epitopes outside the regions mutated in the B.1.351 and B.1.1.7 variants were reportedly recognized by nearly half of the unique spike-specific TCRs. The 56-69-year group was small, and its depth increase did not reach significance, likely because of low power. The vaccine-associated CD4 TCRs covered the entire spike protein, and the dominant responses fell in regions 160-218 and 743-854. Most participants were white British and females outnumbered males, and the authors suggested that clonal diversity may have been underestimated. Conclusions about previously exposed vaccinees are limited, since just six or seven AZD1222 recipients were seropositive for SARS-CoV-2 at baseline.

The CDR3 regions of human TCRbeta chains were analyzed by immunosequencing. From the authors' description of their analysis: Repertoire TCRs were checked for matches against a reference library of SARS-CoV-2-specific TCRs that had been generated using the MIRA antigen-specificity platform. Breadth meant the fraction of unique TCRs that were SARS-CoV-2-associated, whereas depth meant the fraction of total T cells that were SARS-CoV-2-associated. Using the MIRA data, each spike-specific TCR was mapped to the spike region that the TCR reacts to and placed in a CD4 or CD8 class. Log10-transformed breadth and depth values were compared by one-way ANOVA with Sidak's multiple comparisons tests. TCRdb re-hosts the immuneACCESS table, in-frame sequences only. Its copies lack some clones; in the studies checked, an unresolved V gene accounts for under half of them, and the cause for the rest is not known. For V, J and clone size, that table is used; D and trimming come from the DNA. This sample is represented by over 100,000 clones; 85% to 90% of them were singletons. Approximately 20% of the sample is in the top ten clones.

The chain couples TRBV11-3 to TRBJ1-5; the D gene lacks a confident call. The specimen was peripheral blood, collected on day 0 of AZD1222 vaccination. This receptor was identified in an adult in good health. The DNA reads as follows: TGTGCCAGCAGCGCCAGACGATATAGCAATCAGCCCCAGCATTTT. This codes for CASSARRYSNQPQHF.